This T cell receptor (beta chain) was obtained from a study of T cell responses to AZD1222 COVID-19 vaccine. Comments on this clone: The antigen remains undetermined.

The CDR3 consists of 16 residues. Germline CDR1 is LGHNT and CDR2 is FRNRAP. The ends lost 6 bases at V and 4 bases at J; junction bases unmatched: 14. Sequencing used immunoSEQ multiplex PCR; TCRdb keeps in-frame clones, though not all of them. The table includes 150,000 to 200,000 clones, approximately 94% detected once. Findings and caveats of the study: At baseline, seropositivity was found in only six or seven AZD1222 recipients.

The chain links TRBV12-5 to TRBJ1-2; 7 nucleotides match TRBD1. The material sequenced was peripheral blood, taken 28 days after the second AZD1222 dose. This TCR derives from an adult who received the AZD1222 COVID-19 vaccine. The CDR3 sequence: CASGHPRDRGVYGYTF. Written as DNA, the CDR3 is TGTGCTAGTGGCCATCCCCGGGACAGAGGGGTCTATGGCTACACCTTC.